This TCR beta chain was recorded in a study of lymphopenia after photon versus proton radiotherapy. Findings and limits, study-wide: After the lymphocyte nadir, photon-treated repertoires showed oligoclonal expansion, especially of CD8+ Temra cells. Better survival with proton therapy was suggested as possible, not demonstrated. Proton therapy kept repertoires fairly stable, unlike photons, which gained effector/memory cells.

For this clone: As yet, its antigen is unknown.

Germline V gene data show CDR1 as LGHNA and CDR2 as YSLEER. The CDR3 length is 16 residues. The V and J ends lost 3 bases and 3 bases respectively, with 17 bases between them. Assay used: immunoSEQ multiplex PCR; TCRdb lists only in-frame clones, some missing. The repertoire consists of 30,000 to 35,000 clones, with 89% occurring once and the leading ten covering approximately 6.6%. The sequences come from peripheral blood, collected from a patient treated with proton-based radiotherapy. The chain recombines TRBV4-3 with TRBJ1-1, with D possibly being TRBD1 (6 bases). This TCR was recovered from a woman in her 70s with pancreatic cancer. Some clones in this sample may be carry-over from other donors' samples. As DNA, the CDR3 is TGCGCCAGCAGCCAGGTGGACAGTACGATTCACACTGAAGCTTTCTTT. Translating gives CASSQVDSTIHTEAFF.